The 12 T cell receptor beta chains below all came from one sample that was sequenced in a study of regulatory T cells in long-lasting Graves disease. Arm-PCR of CDR3 regions and iRepertoire HTBI primers were the basis on which TCR beta libraries were built. TCRdb re-derived calls from the multiplex PCR reads in MiXCR, one entry per CDR3 protein. The table records 550,000 or so distinct CDR3 sequences, 12% of them present only once. Time point in this sample: newly diagnosed GD, antithyroid drugs for less than 3 months. PBMC-extracted RNA yielded the TCR library. A further study also used this sample, focusing on T cells in Graves' hyperthyroidism and ophthalmopathy.

This material consisted of peripheral blood mononuclear cells (PBMCs), taken at new diagnosis, from a patient treated with antithyroid drugs. The source is a woman aged 25-40 years with Graves disease.

The chain carries TRBV11-2 and TRBJ2-7, with D tentatively TRBD2 (6 bases). The germline V gene has CDR1 SGHAT and CDR2 FQNNGV. V was trimmed by 6 bases and J by 3 bases, leaving 15 bases between them. The CDR3 covers 14 residues. The chain's CDR3 is CASRSIRDFYEQYF. CDR3 DNA sequence: TGTGCCAGCAGATCCATACGGGACTTCTACGAGCAGTACTTC.

The chain links TRBV28 to TRBJ2-1; 13 nucleotides line up with TRBD2. Germline CDR1 reads MDHEN; CDR2 reads SYDVKM. The J segment lost 7 bases and the V segment lost 1 base, leaving 19 bases of the junction unmatched. The CDR3 covers 21 residues. CDR3 region: CASSLFALGKLAGGPRNEQFF. The DNA for the CDR3 is TGTGCCAGCAGTTTATTTGCGCTCGGTAAACTAGCGGGAGGGCCAAGGAATGAGCAGTTCTTC.

The table lists this clonotype with many counts. V gene TRBV4-3 combines with J gene TRBJ1-4, with D possibly matching TRBD1 (5 bases). Germline V lookup: CDR1 LGHNA, CDR2 YSLEER. Trimming stripped 0 bases from V and 6 bases from J, with 14 bases between. This CDR3 is built from 16 residues. The CDR3 DNA reads as TGCGCCAGCAGCCAAGATGGGCGGCAGGGTTATGAAAAACTGTTTTTT. Translating it yields CASSQDGRQGYEKLFF.

This clonotype was found a few times. The chain has TRBV15 and TRBJ2-1; 14 nucleotides match TRBD2. The CDR3 contains 13 residues. The V segment lost 3 bases and the J segment 12 bases; nucleotides outside the gene matches: 1. Germline V gene lookup returns CDR1 LNHNV and CDR2 YYDKDF (reference sequence). The CDR3 DNA sequence: TGTGCCACCAGCAGGGGACTAGCGGGAGTGCAGTTCTTC. Its protein is CATSRGLAGVQFF.

This clonotype was detected many times. J is TRBJ1-5 and V is TRBV6-1, with D perhaps matching TRBD1 (5 bases). The CDR3 extends over 13 amino acids. Trimming removed 7 bases from V and 3 bases from J, with 10 bases in between. Germline CDR1 and CDR2: MNHNS and SASEGT. CDR3 amino acids: CASMGLVNQPQHF. DNA for the CDR3: TGTGCCAGCATGGGACTGGTCAATCAGCCCCAGCATTTT.

This clonotype has ten or more counts. V and J are TRBV6-1 and TRBJ1-5; D might be TRBD1 (6 bases). CDR1 MNHNS and CDR2 SASEGT come from the germline V gene. V lost 7 bases and J 5 bases, leaving 18 bases between the germline ends. The CDR3 contains 15 residues. For the CDR3, the DNA is TGTGCCAGCAAACAGGGAGGGCGGCGGGATCAGCCCCAGCATTTT. Protein sequence: CASKQGGRRDQPQHF.

Ten or more counts support this clonotype. V and J are TRBV28 and TRBJ2-3, with D possibly TRBD1 on 7 matching bases. CDR1 is MDHEN and CDR2 is SYDVKM in the germline V gene. The CDR3 has 16 residues. V was cut by 5 bases and J by 4 bases, with 19 bases left in between. CDR3 sequence (DNA): TGTGCCAGCAGTACCCCTCAGGGGGGTGGTTCAGATACGCAGTATTTT. Encoded protein: CASSTPQGGGSDTQYF.

This clonotype was seen ten or more times. This sequence joins TRBV30 and TRBJ2-7, with TRBD1 matching over 7 bases. J lost 7 bases, V lost 5 bases, and 11 bases had no gene match. CDR1 and CDR2 from the germline V gene are GTSNPN and SVGIG (reference sequence). The CDR3 consists of 13 residues. This chain's CDR3 is CAWRRGQPEEQYF. For the CDR3, the DNA is TGTGCCTGGCGCCGGGGACAGCCGGAGGAGCAGTACTTC. The entire variable domain, with the rest obtained from reference TRBV30 and TRBJ2-7, is as follows: SQTIHQWPATLVQPVGSPLSLECTVEGTSNPNLYWYRQAAGRGLQLLFYSVGIGQISSEVPQNLSASRPQDRQFILSSKKLLLSDSGFYLCAWRRGQPEEQYFGPGTRLTVT.

This clonotype was detected many times. The V and J genes are TRBV11-1 and TRBJ2-1; no firm D call. Per germline, CDR1 SGHAT and CDR2 FQDESV (reference sequence). The CDR3 contains 19 residues. Trimming took off 1 base at V and 0 bases at J, with 19 bases between the two ends. Here the CDR3 reads CASSLVSFRSKSSYNEQFF. The CDR3 DNA reads TGTGCCAGCAGCTTAGTATCTTTCCGGTCGAAAAGCTCCTACAATGAGCAGTTCTTC.

At least ten counts were recorded for this clonotype. The J gene is TRBJ1-1, the V gene TRBV12-3 or TRBV12-4; D is ambiguous. CDR3 length: 15 amino acids. Deletions cut 6 bases from V and 3 bases from J, with 17 bases between. The DNA for the CDR3 is TGTGCCAGCAGCATGCTTCAGGCGAGGGACACTGAAGCTTTCTTT. Amino acids: CASSMLQARDTEAFF.

The table lists this clonotype with many counts. CDR3 loop: CSARDSNSNQPQHF. CDR3 in DNA: TGCAGTGCTCGGGACAGCAATAGCAATCAGCCCCAGCATTTT. The chain recombines TRBV20-1 with TRBJ1-5, with 7 nucleotides matching TRBD1. The CDR3 contains 14 residues. V dropped 5 bases and J dropped 0; count of bases not matched to a gene: 4. Germline V CDR1 and CDR2: DFQATT, SNEGSKA (reference sequence).

This clonotype was observed a handful of times. The chain employs TRBV7-8 and TRBJ2-7; 10 bases are shared with TRBD2. CDR3 length: 19 residues. Germline loops: CDR1 SGHVS, CDR2 FQNEAQ. V lost 1 base to trimming and J lost 0 bases; unmatched junction nucleotides: 12. In nucleotides, the CDR3 is TGTGCCAGCAGCTTAGAAGCTGAGACTAGCGGGTTTTTCTCCTACGAGCAGTACTTC. Translating gives CASSLEAETSGFFSYEQYF.